This T cell receptor (beta chain) was captured by sequencing in a study of T cells in Graves' hyperthyroidism and ophthalmopathy. Overall study results and limits: It was a median around 6 months before onset that the model predicted ophthalmopathy.

It was RNA transcripts that yielded the amplified TCR beta CDR3 regions. The primer set for the first-round RT-PCR of the TCR CDR3 was HTBI. TCRdb used MiXCR to reprocess the multiplex PCR reads, holding one entry per CDR3 protein. The table records about 200,000 distinct CDR3 sequences, around 16% of them present only once. This clonotype came up many times. The antigen is undetermined. Sequence at one end of the junction differs from germline and may be a read error. A patient was excluded if there was uncontrolled infection, other autoimmune disease, pregnancy or lactation. Orbital computed tomography and thyroid ultrasound, together with serum TRAb and thyroxine and clinical symptoms, were used for diagnoses. Germline V CDR1 and CDR2: MDHEN, SYDVKM. This CDR3 has 16 amino acids.

The sequencing sample was made of blood. V and J are TRBV28 and TRBJ2-1, with 9 bases fitting TRBD2. This clonotype was sampled from a middle-aged man with Graves' hyperthyroidism. The CDR3 here is CASSFVSGGSFNEQFF. The DNA for the CDR3 is TGTGCCAGCAGTTTTGTTAGCGGGGGTTCCTTCAATGAGCAGTTCTTC. The whole variable domain, filled in from reference TRBV28 and TRBJ2-1, reads DVKVTQSSRYLVKRTGEKVFLECVQDMDHENMFWYRQDPGLGLRLIYFSYDVKMKEKGDIPEGYSVSREKKERFSLILESASTNQTSMYLCASSFVSGGSFNEQFFGPGTRLTVL.